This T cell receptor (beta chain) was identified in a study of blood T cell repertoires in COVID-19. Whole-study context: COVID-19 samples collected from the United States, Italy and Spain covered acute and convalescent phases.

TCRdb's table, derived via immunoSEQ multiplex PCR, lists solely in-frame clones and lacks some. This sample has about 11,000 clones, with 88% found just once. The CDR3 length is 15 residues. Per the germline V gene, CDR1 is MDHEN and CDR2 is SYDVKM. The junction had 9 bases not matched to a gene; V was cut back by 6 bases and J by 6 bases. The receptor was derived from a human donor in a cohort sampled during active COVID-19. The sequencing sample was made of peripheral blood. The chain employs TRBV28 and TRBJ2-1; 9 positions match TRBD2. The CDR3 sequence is CASREILAGSNEQFF. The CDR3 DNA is TGTGCCAGCAGAGAAATTCTAGCGGGGTCCAATGAGCAGTTCTTC.